The 32 T cell receptor beta chains listed next were all sequenced from one sample in a study of read filtering for tumor transcriptome and immune sequencing. From roughly 390 ng of RNA, a library with molecular barcoded alpha/delta and beta/gamma adaptors was made. TCRdb reprocessed the reads with MiXCR, giving one entry per CDR3 protein. This sample has fewer than 150,000 distinct CDR3 sequences; 13% occur once, and the top ten carry 11%. What was sequenced was a population of CD138-negative cells sorted from bone marrow. The receptor set was obtained from a donor at least 40 years old with multiple myeloma.

This clonotype appeared many times. The genes are TRBV20-1 and TRBJ2-7; 7 positions agree with TRBD1. There are 12 residues in the CDR3. The V and J ends lost 6 bases and 7 bases, in that order; junction bases with no gene match: 9. The germline CDR1 and CDR2 sequences are DFQATT and SNEGSKA (reference sequence). The CDR3 reads CSARRTGREQYF. Here the CDR3 DNA reads TGCAGTGCCAGGAGGACAGGCAGGGAGCAGTACTTC.

This clonotype has at least ten counts. V gene TRBV29-1 combines with J gene TRBJ1-1, with 10 bases lining up with TRBD1. Looked up from germline, CDR1 is SQVTM and CDR2 is ANQGSEA. CDR3 length: 11 amino acids. V lost 4 bases to trimming and J lost 11 bases; unmatched junction nucleotides: 4. The CDR3 nucleotides are TGCAGCGTTGTTAGGGACAGGGGTGCTTTCTTT. Translation: CSVVRDRGAFF.

This clonotype has a count of ten or more. This chain connects TRBV5-1 to TRBJ1-1; 10 nucleotides agree with TRBD1. Germline V gives CDR1 SGHRS, CDR2 YFSETQ. The length of the CDR3 is 16 residues. The ends lost 3 bases at V and 11 bases at J; junction bases unmatched: 16. CDR3 amino acids: CASSSGTGVGPRPAFF. CDR3 sequence (DNA): TGCGCCAGCAGCTCCGGGACAGGGGTTGGGCCAAGACCGGCTTTCTTT.

This clonotype was observed many times. This sequence joins TRBV30 and TRBJ2-3; 8 nucleotides match TRBD2. CDR3 length: 14 amino acids. The J segment lost 3 bases and the V segment lost 3 bases, leaving 5 bases of the junction unmatched. Germline V gene sequence: CDR1 GTSNPN, CDR2 SVGIG (reference sequence). The CDR3: CAWSDLAGTDTQYF. In nucleotides, the CDR3 is TGTGCCTGGAGCGACTTAGCGGGAACAGATACGCAGTATTTT.

This chain uses TRBV29-1 with TRBJ2-3; 10 bases agree with TRBD2. The CDR3 is 14 residues long. Germline loops: CDR1 SQVTM, CDR2 ANQGSEA. The CDR3 DNA reads TGCAGTGGTAGCGGGAGGTCCTCGACAGATACGCAGTATTTT. Protein sequence: CSGSGRSSTDTQYF.

As for this clonotype: This sequence may be a read error, since a much larger clone differs from it by one base. This chain links TRBV30 with TRBJ2-1, with TRBD2 as a possible D gene (6 bases). V gave up 1 base and J gave up 7 bases, with 14 bases separating them. Germline CDR1 GTSNPN, CDR2 SVGIG (reference sequence). The CDR3 is 14 amino acids. DNA for the CDR3: TGTGCCTGGAGTGGGACCGGGAGTTTTAATGAGCAGTTCTTC. Protein: CAWSGTGSFNEQFF.

As concerns this clonotype: Just one base apart from a much larger clone, this may be a read error. V is TRBV30 and J is TRBJ1-5; 7 bases are shared with TRBD1. This CDR3 is 13 amino acids long. V shed 8 bases, J shed 6 bases, and the junction held 10 bases outside the gene matches. From germline, CDR1 is GTSNPN and CDR2 SVGIG (reference sequence). The CDR3 DNA reads as TGTGCCAGTGACAGACAGGGTGTTCAGCCCCAGCATTTT. Its translation: CASDRQGVQPQHF.

This clonotype was observed at least ten times. The CDR3 sequence is CASSLRGETQYF. In DNA, the CDR3 is TGTGCCAGCAGCCTCAGGGGGGAGACCCAGTACTTC. The chain joins TRBV6-6 to TRBJ2-5, with 7 bases matching TRBD1. From germline, CDR1 is MNHNY and CDR2 SVGAGI (reference sequence). The length of the CDR3 is 12 residues. Trimming at V came to 6 bases and at J to 5 bases, leaving 3 bases not matched to a gene.

This clonotype was observed at least ten times. The chain combines TRBV7-2 with TRBJ1-5; the D gene is possibly TRBD1 (5 bases). Deletions cut 5 bases from V and 0 bases from J, with 11 bases between. CDR1 is SGHTA, CDR2 FQGNSA, per germline. CDR3 size: 15 residues. CDR3 DNA: TGTGCCAGCAGCCGAACAGGAGATAGCAATCAGCCCCAGCATTTT. Translated, it gives CASSRTGDSNQPQHF.

This clonotype showed up many times. The chain employs TRBV12-3 or TRBV12-4 and TRBJ1-1; maybe TRBD1 (5 bases). The V end was cut by 5 bases, the J end by 7 bases, with 17 bases between. The CDR3 is made up of 14 amino acids. The CDR3 DNA reads TGTGCCAGCAGTCTACTACAGTTTGGGGGTGAAGCTTTCTTT. It yields the protein CASSLLQFGGEAFF.

This clonotype was seen just once. One base away lies a much larger clone, so this may be a sequencing read error. The chain employs TRBV6-2 or TRBV6-3 and TRBJ2-7; tentative D call: TRBD1 (5 bases). Germline V CDR1 and CDR2: MNHEY, SVGEGT. CDR3 length: 12 amino acids. Trimming removed 6 bases from V and 7 bases from J, with 13 bases in between. DNA for the CDR3: TGTGCCAGCAGGTCAGGGTTCTCGGAGCAGTACTTC. Protein: CASRSGFSEQYF.

Notes on this clonotype: This may be a read error, as it is one base from a much larger clone. The chain has TRBV29-1 and TRBJ2-7; 12 nucleotides match TRBD1. This CDR3 is built from 13 residues. In germline, CDR1 is SQVTM, CDR2 ANQGSEA. CDR3 in DNA: TGCAGCGTAACGGGACAGGGGGCCTACGAGCAGTGCTTC. Encoded protein: CSVTGQGAYEQCF.

This clonotype has a count of ten or more. The chain combines TRBV5-4 with TRBJ2-1, with TRBD2 matching 8 bases. Germline-derived CDR1 and CDR2 are SGHNT and YYREEE (reference sequence). J was trimmed by 10 bases and V by 1 base; bases with no gene match: 7. CDR3 size: 14 residues. CDR3 sequence reads: CASSLFSGRREQFF. Here the CDR3 DNA reads TGTGCCAGCAGCTTGTTCAGCGGGAGAAGAGAGCAGTTCTTC.

A word on this clonotype: A read error may produce the germline difference seen at one junction end. V usage is TRBV11-2 and J usage is TRBJ2-5, with no clear D. This CDR3 comprises 14 residues. Germline CDR1 SGHAT, CDR2 FQNNGV. Here the CDR3 reads CAGSLTGLQETQYF. As DNA, the CDR3 is TGTGCCGGCAGCTTAACCGGGCTACAAGAGACCCAGTACTTC. Looking up the rest from reference TRBV11-2 and TRBJ2-5 gives the full variable domain: EAGVAQSPRYKIIEKRQSVAFWCNPISGHATLYWYQQILGQGPKLLIQFQNNGVVDDSQLPKDRFSAERLKGVDSTLKIQPAKLEDSAVYLCAGSLTGLQETQYFGPGTRLLVL.

This clonotype was observed many times. This rearrangement joins TRBV19 to TRBJ2-1; 14 positions agree with TRBD2. This CDR3 region has 17 residues. V dropped 7 bases and J dropped 5; count of bases not matched to a gene: 10. Germline lookup yields CDR1 LNHDA and CDR2 SQIVND (reference sequence). The DNA of the CDR3 is TGTGCCAGTAATAGGGGACTAGCGGGAGTCTCGCACAATGAGCAGTTCTTC. This encodes CASNRGLAGVSHNEQFF. The full variable domain, its missing parts supplied by reference TRBV19 and TRBJ2-1, is DGGITQSPKYLFRKEGQNVTLSCEQNLNHDAMYWYRQDPGQGLRLIYYSQIVNDFQKGDIAEGYSVSREKKESFPLTVTSAQKNPTAFYLCASNRGLAGVSHNEQFFGPGTRLTVL.

This clonotype was found a few times. This may come from a read error, since a much larger clone is one base off. The chain links TRBV28 to TRBJ1-1; 8 bases align to TRBD1. V shed 6 bases and J 4 bases; nucleotides not matched to a gene: 10. Germline CDR1 is MDHEN and CDR2 is SYDVKM. This CDR3 has 15 amino acids. CDR3 nucleotide sequence: TGTGCCAGCAGGCCCGGACAGGGTATGAGCACTGAAGCTTTCTTT. Residues: CASRPGQGMSTEAFF.

The table lists this clonotype with many counts. V usage is TRBV4-1 and J usage is TRBJ2-1; 7 nucleotides align to TRBD1. The germline gives CDR1 MGHRA, CDR2 YSYEKL. Trimming took 0 bases from V and 7 from J; bases not matched to a gene: 9. CDR3 length equals 16 residues. CDR3 in DNA: TGCGCCAGCAGCCAAGACGCAGGGGGACATGGGAATGAGCAGTTCTTC. This translates into CASSQDAGGHGNEQFF.

This clonotype was counted ten times or more. The V and J genes are TRBV4-2 and TRBJ2-5; D may be TRBD2 (6 bases). Germline CDR1 is LGHNA and CDR2 is YNFKEQ. V was pared by 0 bases and J by 2 bases, with 13 bases between. The CDR3 extends over 16 amino acids. The CDR3 spells CASSQELGGLQETQYF. The CDR3 DNA follows: TGTGCCAGCAGCCAAGAGTTGGGGGGTCTACAAGAGACCCAGTACTTC.

This clonotype appeared many times. The chain combines TRBV20-1 with TRBJ2-1, with 7 bases lining up with TRBD1. Germline CDR1 DFQATT, CDR2 SNEGSKA (reference sequence). CDR3 length: 14 amino acids. V lost 3 bases to trimming and J lost 8 bases; unmatched junction nucleotides: 10. The CDR3 sequence is CSARDVRGSDEQFF. The CDR3 DNA follows: TGCAGTGCTAGGGATGTCAGGGGGAGCGATGAGCAGTTCTTC.

This clonotype has a count of ten or more. The V gene is TRBV19, the J gene TRBJ2-1; the match to TRBD2 covers 8 bases. J lost 6 bases, V lost 3 bases, and 7 bases had no gene match. Germline loops: CDR1 LNHDA, CDR2 SQIVND (reference sequence). The CDR3 loop spans 15 amino acids. The CDR3 nucleotides are TGTGCCAGTAGTATGGGGGGACTAGGGGGCAATGAGCAGTTCTTC. This gives the protein CASSMGGLGGNEQFF.

This clonotype was observed a handful of times. The chain couples TRBV7-4 to TRBJ2-7; 11 bases are a match to TRBD2. The germline gives CDR1 SGHVT, CDR2 SQSDAQ. The CDR3 is 17 residues long. The V gene end was trimmed by 1 base and the J gene end by 4 bases; junction bases not matched to a gene: 9. CDR3 region: CASSLGAGLAGPYEQYF. The CDR3 DNA sequence: TGTGCCAGCAGCTTAGGAGCCGGACTAGCGGGCCCATACGAGCAGTACTTC. The variable domain in full, with the rest retrieved from reference TRBV7-4 and TRBJ2-7, is GAGVSQSPRYKVAKRGRDVALRCDSISGHVTLYWYRQTLGQGSEVLTYSQSDAQRDKSGRPSGRFSAERPERSVSTLKIQRTEQGDSAVYLCASSLGAGLAGPYEQYFGPGTRLTVT.

This clonotype occurred many times. The chain has TRBV7-9 and TRBJ2-7, with 11 bases identical to TRBD2. CDR3 length: 14 residues. V dropped 5 bases and J dropped 1; count of bases not matched to a gene: 1. Germline CDR1 is SEHNR and CDR2 is FQNEAQ (reference sequence). The DNA for the CDR3 is TGTGCCAGCAGCCCTAGCGGGAGGTCCTACGAGCAGTACTTC. Translated, it gives CASSPSGRSYEQYF.

This clonotype came up many times. This chain connects TRBV6-2 or TRBV6-3 to TRBJ2-7; D tentatively fits TRBD1 or TRBD2 (7 bases each). CDR1 is MNHEY and CDR2 is SVGEGT in the germline V gene. The CDR3 is 14 amino acids. V was pared by 8 bases and J by 3 bases, with 17 bases between. The CDR3 bases are TGTGCCAGCGGGGCCAGGGGGGGGAACTACGAGCAGTACTTC. Its translation is CASGARGGNYEQYF.

The sample holds many counts of this clonotype. The V gene is TRBV10-3, the J gene TRBJ1-2; weak D call: TRBD1 (6 bases). Germline CDR1 and CDR2: ENHRY and SYGVKD. The CDR3 runs 13 residues. Between the trimmed V and J ends, which lost 9 bases and 4 bases, there was a span of 15 bases. The CDR3 coding sequence is TGTGCCATGGAACCGGGGGGCGGCTATGGCTACACCTTC. Encoded protein: CAMEPGGGYGYTF.

This clonotype was recorded at least ten times. The J gene is TRBJ1-2, the V gene TRBV29-1; 11 positions agree with TRBD1. The ends lost 0 bases at V and 0 bases at J; junction bases unmatched: 3. From germline, CDR1 is SQVTM and CDR2 ANQGSEA. The CDR3 totals 16 residues. The CDR3 is CSVEERTGGTNYGYTF. CDR3 nucleotides: TGCAGCGTTGAAGAAAGGACAGGGGGCACTAACTATGGCTACACCTTC.

This clonotype was found many times. The chain employs TRBV19 and TRBJ2-2; a possible D gene is TRBD1 (5 bases). The CDR3 totals 14 residues. Germline CDR1 LNHDA, CDR2 SQIVND (reference sequence). Deletions cut 3 bases from V and 4 bases from J, with 9 bases between. CDR3 in amino acids: CASSINQGTGELFF. Here the CDR3 DNA reads TGTGCCAGTAGTATTAACCAGGGCACCGGGGAGCTGTTTTTT.

In this sample, this clonotype turned up many times. The V and J genes are TRBV29-1 and TRBJ2-5; 12 bases line up with TRBD2. The germline V gene encodes CDR1 SQVTM and CDR2 ANQGSEA. V gave up 5 bases and J gave up 4 bases; unmatched junction bases: 2. The CDR3 runs 13 residues. This CDR3 is CSVRLAGVETQYF. CDR3 in DNA: TGCAGCGTTCGACTAGCGGGGGTAGAGACCCAGTACTTC. The full variable domain, in which reference TRBV29-1 and TRBJ2-5 provide the parts outside the CDR3, is SAVISQKPSRDICQRGTSLTIQCQVDSQVTMMFWYRQQPGQSLTLIATANQGSEATYESGFVIDKFPISRPNLTFSTLTVSNMSPEDSSIYLCSVRLAGVETQYFGPGTRLLVL.

This clonotype was recorded at least ten times. This rearrangement joins TRBV6-6 to TRBJ2-7; possible D gene TRBD2, 6 bases. This CDR3 has 15 amino acids. Trimming removed 2 bases from V and 3 bases from J, with 14 bases in between. CDR1 and CDR2 from the germline V gene are MNHNY and SVGAGI (reference sequence). The CDR3 region is CASSYHPGEGYEQYF. In nucleotides, the CDR3 is TGTGCCAGCAGTTACCACCCGGGGGAAGGCTACGAGCAGTACTTC.

This clonotype was observed many times. The V and J genes are TRBV20-1 and TRBJ2-2; a possible D gene is TRBD2 (5 bases). V lost 3 bases, J lost 5 bases, and 16 bases lay in between. The V gene's germline CDR1 is DFQATT and CDR2 SNEGSKA (reference sequence). The CDR3 runs to 15 residues. This chain's CDR3 is CSASSAPRRTGELFF. The CDR3 DNA sequence: TGCAGTGCTAGTAGCGCGCCCCGAAGGACCGGGGAGCTGTTTTTT.

This clonotype was recorded many times. The rearrangement uses TRBV15 and TRBJ1-4; D not certain. Germline CDR1 is LNHNV and CDR2 is YYDKDF (reference sequence). V was shortened by 4 bases and J by 4 bases, with 10 bases between the two germline ends. CDR3 length equals 14 residues. In DNA form, the CDR3 reads TGTGCCACCAGCACAGGAGGGATTAATGAAAAACTGTTTTTT. Amino acids: CATSTGGINEKLFF.

There are many counts of this clonotype. The V call is TRBV28, the J call TRBJ1-5, with a weak D call TRBD1 (5 bases). Germline V CDR1 and CDR2: MDHEN, SYDVKM. The CDR3 consists of 13 residues. Between the trimmed V and J ends, which lost 7 bases and 4 bases, there was a span of 11 bases. The CDR3 DNA reads TGTGCCAGCATAAGGGGAGGGAATCAGCCCCAGCATTTT. It codes for CASIRGGNQPQHF.

This clonotype was detected ten times or more. Sequence at one end of the junction differs from germline and may be a read error. The genes are TRBV4-1 and TRBJ2-1; no clear D. The CDR3 consists of 10 residues. Germline V CDR1 and CDR2: MGHRA, YSYEKL. The CDR3 DNA is TGCGCCAGCAGCCAAGACCTTGGCCTCTTC. This encodes CASSQDLGLF.